The 8 T cell receptor beta chains presented below share a single source sample, sequenced in a study of vaccination and CD4 T cells after COVID-19 (dated by TCRdb to about 2022). The protocol used for the library was PCR. Sequencing instrument: Illumina iSeq 100. TCR sequencing of DNA from cultured CD4+ T cells used the Oncomine TCR Beta short-read assay at the Johns Hopkins FTIC core. TCRdb handled the public reads itself, with Q25 trimming in fastp and clone calling in MiXCR, and kept productive beta chains. For every CDR3 protein sequence, its rows merge into one entry that carries the most common genes and DNA. The table for this sample lists a few thousand distinct CDR3 sequences; more than 35% of them were counted only once. The ten most abundant clones make up roughly 28% of the sample. The antigens these receptors bind are not known. This specimen's treatment or condition label, per the study, means: roughly ten-day PBMC culture with coronavirus spike peptide pools or control peptides (ViraFEST assay). CD4+ T cells from unexposed donors were collected before the COVID-19 pandemic (2011-2018).

The sequenced sample consisted of CD4+ T cells from blood, cultured in vitro. Receptors were obtained from a human donor in good health.

The chain employs TRBV7-2 and TRBJ1-1; a weak D match, TRBD1 (6 bases). The V gene's germline CDR1 is SGHTA and CDR2 FQGNSA. Trimming stripped 3 bases from V and 1 base from J, with 12 bases between. The CDR3 totals 15 residues. The CDR3 sequence: CASSFGGAKNTEAFF. CDR3 in DNA: TGTGCCAGCAGCTTCGGGGGCGCGAAGAACACTGAAGCTTTCTTT.

The V and J genes are TRBV7-6 and TRBJ1-2; D ambiguous. Germline CDR1 SGHVS, CDR2 FNYEAQ. The germline V and J ends were trimmed by 1 base and 4 bases, with 10 bases remaining between them. CDR3 length: 14 amino acids. The chain's CDR3 is CASSLGAGFYGYTF. DNA of the CDR3: TGTGCCAGCAGCTTAGGTGCGGGTTTCTATGGCTACACCTTC. Using reference TRBV7-6 and TRBJ1-2 for the parts outside the CDR3, the full variable domain is GAGVSQSPRYKVTKRGQDVALRCDPISGHVSLYWYRQALGQGPEFLTYFNYEAQQDKSGLPNDRFSAERPEGSISTLTIQRTEQRDSAMYRCASSLGAGFYGYTFGSGTRLTVV.

This chain joins TRBV20-1 and TRBJ2-7; 11 bases line up with TRBD2. The V segment lost 3 bases and the J segment 2 bases; nucleotides outside the gene matches: 6. The CDR3 loop spans 15 amino acids. Germline V gene data show CDR1 as DFQATT and CDR2 as SNEGSKA (reference sequence). The CDR3 nucleotides read TGCAGTGCTAGCGCACTAGCGGGAGTAACCTACGAGCAGTACTTC. This codes for CSASALAGVTYEQYF.

The CDR3 is CSAIAGLAGSADTQYF. CDR3 DNA: TGCAGTGCTATCGCTGGGCTAGCGGGATCGGCAGATACGCAGTATTTT. V is TRBV20-1 and J is TRBJ2-3; 9 nucleotides agree with TRBD2. The V gene end was trimmed by 4 bases and the J gene end by 4 bases; junction bases not matched to a gene: 12. Germline V gene data show CDR1 as DFQATT and CDR2 as SNEGSKA (reference sequence). The CDR3 covers 16 residues.

The chain joins TRBV19 to TRBJ2-1; TRBD1 or TRBD2 may be the D gene (5 bases each). V lost 4 bases to trimming and J lost 3 bases, with 13 bases between them. The CDR3 has 15 amino acids. The germline V gene encodes CDR1 LNHDA and CDR2 SQIVND (reference sequence). CDR3 in amino acids: CASSRTSGRYNEQFF. The CDR3 region has the DNA TGTGCCAGTAGTAGAACGTCGGGGCGCTACAATGAGCAGTTCTTC.

This clonotype was picked up a small number of times. The chain joins TRBV11-2 to TRBJ1-2; D is uncertain. The CDR3 extends over 13 amino acids. Looked up from germline, CDR1 is SGHAT and CDR2 is FQNNGV. V was shortened by 0 bases and J by 6 bases, with 8 bases between the two germline ends. Written as DNA, the CDR3 is TGTGCCAGCAGCTTAGAGGTGGTCGATGGCTACACCTTC. Translation: CASSLEVVDGYTF.

V and J are TRBV14 and TRBJ2-5, with TRBD1 as a possible D gene (5 bases). Between the trimmed V and J ends, which lost 7 bases and 4 bases, there was a span of 22 bases. Germline V CDR1 and CDR2: SGHDN, FVKESK. The CDR3 spans 16 residues. The CDR3 DNA reads as TGTGCCAGCACCCAGGGTAGGGGTCACTGGGGAGAGACCCAGTACTTC. This encodes CASTQGRGHWGETQYF.

The V and J genes are TRBV11-2 and TRBJ2-7; TRBD1 matches at 7 bases. Per the germline V gene, CDR1 is SGHAT and CDR2 is FQNNGV. The CDR3 is made up of 15 amino acids. V gave up 0 bases and J gave up 3 bases; unmatched junction bases: 5. The CDR3 is CASSLERGLSYEQYF. CDR3 DNA sequence: TGTGCCAGCAGCTTAGAGAGGGGGCTTAGCTACGAGCAGTACTTC.